This section outlines one T cell receptor (beta chain) sequence together with its context. The antigen is unknown. At one boundary the junction diverges from the germline segment, which might be a read error. Each CDR3 protein gets one entry after TCRdb re-called the reads with MiXCR. This table holds around 2,900 distinct CDR3 sequences, roughly 27% found once. These data belong to a study of lung T cells in sarcoidosis with Löfgren's syndrome. Study-level results: TRAV12-1 and TRBV2 were reportedly most expanded in Löfgren's patients.

The germline V gene encodes CDR1 DFQATT and CDR2 SNEGSKA (reference sequence). CDR3 length: 12 amino acids. The TCR comes from a human donor with sarcoidosis (Löfgren's syndrome or another form), or a control subject (not recorded which). Sequenced: CD4+ T cells from bronchoalveolar lavage. J is TRBJ2-2 and V is TRBV20-1; the D call may be TRBD1 or TRBD2 (6 bases each). CDR3 bases: TGCAGTGCTCCCAGGGACACCGGGGGGCTGTTTTTT. This encodes CSAPRDTGGLFF.